Sequencing of this T cell receptor beta chain was carried out in a study of T-cell memory formation after mild COVID-19. Study summary: There were largely donor-specific TCR clusters.

5'RACE with constant-segment primers yielded barcoded, UMI-tagged TCR alpha and TCR beta cDNA libraries. In TCRdb, the 5' RACE reads were re-called with MiXCR into one record per CDR3 protein. Of fewer than 350,000 distinct CDR3 sequences listed, roughly 18% are singletons. On this clonotype itself: The antigen is not known.

General study points: A subset of responding clones appeared in pre-infection memory, suggesting cross-reactive memory joined. SARS-CoV-2 specificity of second-wave clones peaking day 37 was unconfirmed.

V dropped 0 bases and J dropped 8 bases, with 16 bases sitting between them. The CDR3 runs to 16 residues. Germline V CDR1 and CDR2: KGHSH, LQKENI. The V and J genes are TRBV18 and TRBJ1-4; D is perhaps TRBD1 (5 bases). Sequenced material: PBMCs or a T cell subset sorted from them (not recorded which). This receptor was taken from a young man who had mild COVID-19 (a few samples of this study predate the infection). Cell type and time point are not known. CDR3 region: CASSPPSLGAGEKLFF. Written as DNA, the CDR3 is TGTGCCAGCTCACCACCCTCCCTAGGGGCTGGAGAAAAACTGTTTTTT.